This TCR beta chain was recorded in a study of low-dose radiotherapy and immunotherapy resistance in tumors. Study summary: Across 26 weeks, 13 Gy in total went to Cohort 2, delivered as 1 Gy per fraction every two weeks. While receiving nivolumab 240 mg every two weeks, patients also received ipilimumab 1 mg/kg every six weeks, both intravenously. One day before radiation and immunotherapy, intravenous cyclophosphamide 200 mg/m2 was administered, with this repeated every two weeks.

As for time point: after trial treatment. Treatment noted: LDRT plus nivolumab, ipilimumab, low-dose cyclophosphamide and aspirin (RACIN trial). The donors' treatment consisted of nivolumab, ipilimumab, aspirin, low-dose cyclophosphamide and low-dose radiotherapy. TRAV- and TRBV-specific primers, spanning alpha and beta chains, primed first-strand cDNA. It was with a constant-region primer and a V-primer adapter that TCRs were amplified over around 19 PCR cycles. MiXCR, run by TCRdb on the reads, gives a single entry per CDR3 protein. There are approximately 42,000 distinct CDR3 sequences in the sample; about 25% occur only once, and around 9.1% lies in the top ten. With V trimmed by 4 bases and J by 3 bases, 14 bases remained unmatched. CDR3 size: 18 residues. Per the germline V gene, CDR1 is SGHDT and CDR2 is YYEEEE.

This chain connects TRBV5-6 to TRBJ2-1; the match to TRBD2 covers 9 bases. The source is a male donor with prostate cancer. The starting material was PBMCs, obtained after low-dose radiotherapy plus immunotherapy. CDR3 residues: CASSRELGSGRNYNEQFF. DNA for the CDR3: TGTGCCAGCAGCCGCGAATTGGGTAGCGGGAGAAACTACAATGAGCAGTTCTTC.